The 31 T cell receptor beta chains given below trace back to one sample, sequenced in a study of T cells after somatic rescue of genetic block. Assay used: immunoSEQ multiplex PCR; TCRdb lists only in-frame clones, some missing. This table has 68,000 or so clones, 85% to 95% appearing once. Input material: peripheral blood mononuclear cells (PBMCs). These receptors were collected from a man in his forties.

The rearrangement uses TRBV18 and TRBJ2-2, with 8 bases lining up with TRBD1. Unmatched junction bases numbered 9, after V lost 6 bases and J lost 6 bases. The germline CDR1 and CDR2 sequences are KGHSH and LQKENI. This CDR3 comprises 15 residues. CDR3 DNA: TGTGCCAGCTCCACGGACAGGGAGTTGCCCGGGGAGCTGTTTTTT. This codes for CASSTDRELPGELFF.

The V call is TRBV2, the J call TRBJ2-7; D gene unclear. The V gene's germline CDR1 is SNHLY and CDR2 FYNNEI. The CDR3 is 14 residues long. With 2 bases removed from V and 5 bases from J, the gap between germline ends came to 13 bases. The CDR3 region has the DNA TGTGCCAGCAGTGAACAGAGAGTTGGCAACGAGCAGTACTTC. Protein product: CASSEQRVGNEQYF. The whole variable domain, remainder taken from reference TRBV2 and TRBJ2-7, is EPEVTQTPSHQVTQMGQEVILRCVPISNHLYFYWYRQILGQKVEFLVSFYNNEISEKSEIFDDQFSVERPDGSNFTLKIRSTKLEDSAMYFCASSEQRVGNEQYFGPGTRLTVT.

CDR3 residues: CASSHFGQLNTEAFF. The CDR3, as DNA: TGTGCCAGCAGCCACTTCGGGCAGCTGAACACTGAAGCTTTCTTT. This rearrangement joins TRBV27 to TRBJ1-1; D not certain. CDR3 length equals 15 residues. Trimming pared 6 bases from V and 0 bases from J, leaving 14 bases between. The germline V gene encodes CDR1 MNHEY and CDR2 SMNVEV (reference sequence).

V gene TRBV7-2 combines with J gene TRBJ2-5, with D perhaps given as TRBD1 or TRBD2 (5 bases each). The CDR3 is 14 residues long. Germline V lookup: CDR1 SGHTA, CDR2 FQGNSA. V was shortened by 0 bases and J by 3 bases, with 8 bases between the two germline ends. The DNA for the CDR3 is TGTGCCAGCAGCTTAGCAGGGACCAAAGAGACCCAGTACTTC. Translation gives CASSLAGTKETQYF.

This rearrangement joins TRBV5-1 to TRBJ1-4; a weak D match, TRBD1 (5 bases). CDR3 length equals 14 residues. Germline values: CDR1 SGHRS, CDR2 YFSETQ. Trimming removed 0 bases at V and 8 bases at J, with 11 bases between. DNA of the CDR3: TGCGCCAGCAGCTTGGGCGCTGGGGGGGAAAAACTGTTTTTT. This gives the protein CASSLGAGGEKLFF.

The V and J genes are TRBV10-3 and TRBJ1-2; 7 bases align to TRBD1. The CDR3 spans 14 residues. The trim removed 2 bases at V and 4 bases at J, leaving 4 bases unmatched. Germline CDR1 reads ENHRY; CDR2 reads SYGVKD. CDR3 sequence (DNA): TGTGCCATCAGTGAGAAGACAGGGTCCTATGGCTACACCTTC. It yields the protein CAISEKTGSYGYTF.

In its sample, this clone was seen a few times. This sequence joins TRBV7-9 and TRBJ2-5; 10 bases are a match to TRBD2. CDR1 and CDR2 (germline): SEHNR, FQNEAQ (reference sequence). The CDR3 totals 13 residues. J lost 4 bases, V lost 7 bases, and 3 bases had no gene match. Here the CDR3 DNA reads TGTGCCAGCACCCTAGCGGGAGTAGAGACCCAGTACTTC. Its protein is CASTLAGVETQYF.

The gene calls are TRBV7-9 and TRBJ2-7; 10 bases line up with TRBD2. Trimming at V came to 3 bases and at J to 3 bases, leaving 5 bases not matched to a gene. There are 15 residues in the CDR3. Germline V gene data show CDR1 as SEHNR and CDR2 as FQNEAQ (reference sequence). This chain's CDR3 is CASSFLSGRYYEQYF. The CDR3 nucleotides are TGTGCCAGCAGCTTCCTTAGCGGGAGGTACTACGAGCAGTACTTC. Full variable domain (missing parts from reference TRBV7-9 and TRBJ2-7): DTGVSQNPRHKITKRGQNVTFRCDPISEHNRLYWYRQTLGQGPEFLTYFQNEAQLEKSRLLSDRFSAERPKGSFSTLEIQRTEQGDSAMYLCASSFLSGRYYEQYFGPGTRLTVT.

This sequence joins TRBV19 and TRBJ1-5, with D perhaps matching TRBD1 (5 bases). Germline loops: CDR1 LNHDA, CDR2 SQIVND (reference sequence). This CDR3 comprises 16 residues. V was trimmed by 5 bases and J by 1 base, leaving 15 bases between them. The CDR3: CASSRTWQGSNQPQHF. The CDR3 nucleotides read TGTGCCAGTAGTCGGACTTGGCAGGGAAGCAATCAGCCCCAGCATTTT.

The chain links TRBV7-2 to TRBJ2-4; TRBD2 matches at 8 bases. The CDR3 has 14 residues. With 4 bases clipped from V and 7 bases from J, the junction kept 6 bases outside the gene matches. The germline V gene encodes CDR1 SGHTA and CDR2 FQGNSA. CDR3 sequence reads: CASSSAGGRNIQYF. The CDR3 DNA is TGTGCCAGCAGCTCCGCGGGGGGTCGGAACATTCAGTACTTC. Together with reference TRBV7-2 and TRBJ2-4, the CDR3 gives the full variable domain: GAGVSQSPSNKVTEKGKDVELRCDPISGHTALYWYRQSLGQGLEFLIYFQGNSAPDKSGLPSDRFSAERTGGSVSTLTIQRTQQEDSAVYLCASSSAGGRNIQYFGAGTRLSVL.

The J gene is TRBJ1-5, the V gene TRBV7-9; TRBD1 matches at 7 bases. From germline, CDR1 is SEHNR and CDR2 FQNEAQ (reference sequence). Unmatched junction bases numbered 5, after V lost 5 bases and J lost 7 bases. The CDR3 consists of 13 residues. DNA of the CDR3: TGTGCCAGCAGCCCGCCAGGGGGGCAGCCCCAGCATTTT. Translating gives CASSPPGGQPQHF.

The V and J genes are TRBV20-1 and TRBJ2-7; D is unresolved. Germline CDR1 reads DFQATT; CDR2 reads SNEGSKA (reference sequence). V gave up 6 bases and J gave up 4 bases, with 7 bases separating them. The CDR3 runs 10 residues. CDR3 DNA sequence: TGCAGTGCCCTTATATACGAGCAGTACTTC. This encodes CSALIYEQYF.

The CDR3 DNA reads TGCGCCAGCAGTGAGGTGTACGAGCAGTACTTC. Translation gives CASSEVYEQYF. V usage is TRBV10-2 and J usage is TRBJ2-7; D is unclear. Trimming removed 2 bases at V and 4 bases at J, with 3 bases between. CDR1 and CDR2 from the germline V gene are WSHSY and SAAADI. CDR3 length equals 11 residues.

The CDR3 loop is CASRGANPRLYGYTF. In DNA form, the CDR3 reads TGTGCCAGTAGAGGGGCGAACCCTAGACTCTATGGCTACACCTTC. V usage is TRBV19 and J usage is TRBJ1-2, with D perhaps TRBD1 (5 bases). Germline values: CDR1 LNHDA, CDR2 SQIVND (reference sequence). This CDR3 contains 15 residues. Trimming pared 6 bases from V and 4 bases from J, leaving 18 bases between.

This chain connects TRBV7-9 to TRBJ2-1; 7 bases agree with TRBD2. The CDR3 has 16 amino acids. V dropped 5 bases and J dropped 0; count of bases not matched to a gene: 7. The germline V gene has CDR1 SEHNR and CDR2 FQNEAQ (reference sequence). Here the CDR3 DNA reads TGTGCCAGCAGCCCAATAGCGGGTGCCTCCTACAATGAGCAGTTCTTC. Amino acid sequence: CASSPIAGASYNEQFF.

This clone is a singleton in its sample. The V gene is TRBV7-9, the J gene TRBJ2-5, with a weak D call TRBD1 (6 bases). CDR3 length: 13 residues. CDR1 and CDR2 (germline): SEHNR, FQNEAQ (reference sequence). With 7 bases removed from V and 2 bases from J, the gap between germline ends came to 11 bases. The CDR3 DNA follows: TGTGCCAGCACCCGACAGGTTCAAGAGACCCAGTACTTC. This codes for CASTRQVQETQYF.

The CDR3 is CASSQDWFREQYF. The DNA for the CDR3 is TGTGCCAGCAGCCAAGATTGGTTTCGCGAGCAGTACTTC. The chain combines TRBV14 with TRBJ2-7; D is uncertain. The CDR3 has 13 amino acids. V lost 0 bases and J lost 6, with 9 bases in between. Germline V gene lookup returns CDR1 SGHDN and CDR2 FVKESK. The variable domain in full, with the rest retrieved from reference TRBV14 and TRBJ2-7, is EAGVTQFPSHSVIEKGQTVTLRCDPISGHDNLYWYRRVMGKEIKFLLHFVKESKQDESGMPNNRFLAERTGGTYSTLKVQPAELEDSGVYFCASSQDWFREQYFGPGTRLTVT.

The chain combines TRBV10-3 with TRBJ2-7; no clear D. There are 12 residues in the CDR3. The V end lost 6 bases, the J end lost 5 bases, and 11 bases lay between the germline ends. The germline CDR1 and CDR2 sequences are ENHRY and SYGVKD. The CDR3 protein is CAISSREDEQYF. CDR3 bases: TGTGCCATCAGCTCCCGTGAGGACGAGCAGTACTTC.

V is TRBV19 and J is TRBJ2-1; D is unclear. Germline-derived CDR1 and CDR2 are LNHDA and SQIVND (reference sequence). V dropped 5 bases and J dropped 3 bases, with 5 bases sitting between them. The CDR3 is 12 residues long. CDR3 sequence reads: CASSGDYNEQFF. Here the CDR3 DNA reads TGTGCCAGTAGTGGGGACTACAATGAGCAGTTCTTC.

CDR3 sequence reads: CASSSSQGADGELFF. Here the CDR3 DNA reads TGCGCCAGCAGCTCATCCCAGGGCGCGGACGGGGAGCTGTTTTTT. The chain employs TRBV4-3 and TRBJ2-2; perhaps TRBD1 as D (5 bases). Trimming removed 5 bases at V and 7 bases at J, with 17 bases between. CDR3 length: 15 residues. Germline assignment: CDR1 LGHNA and CDR2 YSLEER.

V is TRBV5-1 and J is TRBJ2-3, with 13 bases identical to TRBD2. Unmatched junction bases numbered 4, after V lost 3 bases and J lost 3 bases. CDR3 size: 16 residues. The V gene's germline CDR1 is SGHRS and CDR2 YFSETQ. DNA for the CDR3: TGCGCCAGCAGCTCCAGGACTAGCGGGAGTACAGATACGCAGTATTTT. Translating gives CASSSRTSGSTDTQYF.

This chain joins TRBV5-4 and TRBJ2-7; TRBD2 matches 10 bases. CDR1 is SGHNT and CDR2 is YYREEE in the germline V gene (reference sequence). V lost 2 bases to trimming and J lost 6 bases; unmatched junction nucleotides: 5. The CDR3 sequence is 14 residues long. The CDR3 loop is CASSLAGGPSEQYF. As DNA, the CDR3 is TGTGCCAGCAGCTTAGCGGGAGGGCCCAGCGAGCAGTACTTC.

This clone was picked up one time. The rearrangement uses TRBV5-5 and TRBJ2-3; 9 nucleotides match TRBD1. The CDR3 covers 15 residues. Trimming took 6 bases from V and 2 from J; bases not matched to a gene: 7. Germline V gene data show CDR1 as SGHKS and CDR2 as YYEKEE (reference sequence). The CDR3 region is CASTRQGGLTDTQYF. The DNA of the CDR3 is TGTGCCAGCACCAGACAGGGGGGCCTCACAGATACGCAGTATTTT.

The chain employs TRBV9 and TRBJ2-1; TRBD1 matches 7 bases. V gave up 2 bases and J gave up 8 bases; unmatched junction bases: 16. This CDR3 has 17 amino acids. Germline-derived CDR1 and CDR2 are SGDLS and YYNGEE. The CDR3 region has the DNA TGTGCCAGCAGCGTGGCCACAGGGGCGCCGGGTTGGGATGAGCAGTTCTTC. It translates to CASSVATGAPGWDEQFF.

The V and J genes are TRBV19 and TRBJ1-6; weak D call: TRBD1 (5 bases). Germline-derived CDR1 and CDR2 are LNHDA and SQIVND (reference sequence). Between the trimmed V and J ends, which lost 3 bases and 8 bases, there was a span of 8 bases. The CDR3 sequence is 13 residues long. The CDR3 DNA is TGTGCCAGTAGTATTGGGGGGTATTCACCCCTCCACTTT. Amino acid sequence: CASSIGGYSPLHF.

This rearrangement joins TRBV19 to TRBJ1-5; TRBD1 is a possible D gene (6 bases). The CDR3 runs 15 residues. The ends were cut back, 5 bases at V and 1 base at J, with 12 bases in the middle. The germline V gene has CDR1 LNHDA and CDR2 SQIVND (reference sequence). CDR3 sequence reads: CASSVWGASNQPQHF. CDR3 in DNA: TGTGCCAGTAGTGTCTGGGGGGCGAGCAATCAGCCCCAGCATTTT.

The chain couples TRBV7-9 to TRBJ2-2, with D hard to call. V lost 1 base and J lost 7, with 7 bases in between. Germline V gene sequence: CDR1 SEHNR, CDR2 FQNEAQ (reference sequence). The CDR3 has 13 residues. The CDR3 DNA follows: TGTGCCAGCAGCTTAGGAGTAGACGGGGAGCTGTTTTTT. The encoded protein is CASSLGVDGELFF.

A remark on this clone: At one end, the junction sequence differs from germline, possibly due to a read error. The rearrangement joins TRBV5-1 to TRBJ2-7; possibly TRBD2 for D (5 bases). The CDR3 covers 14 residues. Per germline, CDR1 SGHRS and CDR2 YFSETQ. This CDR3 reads CASSLAASSYEQHF. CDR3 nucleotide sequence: TGCGCCAGCAGCTTGGCCGCTAGCTCCTACGAGCAGCACTTC.

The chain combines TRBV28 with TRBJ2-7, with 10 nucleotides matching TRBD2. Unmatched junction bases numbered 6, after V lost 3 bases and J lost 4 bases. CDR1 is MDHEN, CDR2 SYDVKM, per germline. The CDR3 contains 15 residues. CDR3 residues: CASSLILAGEYEQYF. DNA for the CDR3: TGTGCCAGCAGTTTGATCCTAGCGGGAGAGTACGAGCAGTACTTC.

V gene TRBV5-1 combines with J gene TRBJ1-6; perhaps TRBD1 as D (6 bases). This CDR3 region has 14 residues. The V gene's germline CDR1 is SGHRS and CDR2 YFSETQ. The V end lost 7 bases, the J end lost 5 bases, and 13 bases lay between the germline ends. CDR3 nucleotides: TGCGCCAGCCGGCCACAGGGAAATAATTCACCCCTCCACTTT. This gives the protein CASRPQGNNSPLHF.

The CDR3 protein is CASSLGQGYDEQFF. The CDR3 DNA follows: TGCGCCAGCAGCTTGGGGCAGGGATACGATGAGCAGTTCTTC. The chain is built from TRBV5-1 and TRBJ2-1; perhaps TRBD1 as D (5 bases). The CDR3 is made up of 14 amino acids. The germline gives CDR1 SGHRS, CDR2 YFSETQ. With 0 bases removed from V and 8 bases from J, the gap between germline ends came to 12 bases.